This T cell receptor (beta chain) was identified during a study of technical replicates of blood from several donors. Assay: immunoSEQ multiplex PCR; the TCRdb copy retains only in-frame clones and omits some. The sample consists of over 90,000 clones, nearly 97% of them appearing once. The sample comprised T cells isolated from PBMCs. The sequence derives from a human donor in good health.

The CDR3 DNA reads as TGCGCCAGCAGTCAGGATTCCTACTCTGGAAACACCATATATTTT. Translated: CASSQDSYSGNTIYF. This chain links TRBV5-1 with TRBJ1-3; D gene ambiguous. CDR3 length: 15 residues. Germline CDR1 is SGHRS and CDR2 is YFSETQ. The V end lost 5 bases, the J end lost 0 bases, and 12 bases lay between the germline ends.